The following is a TCR beta chain sequence with its context. This specimen comes from a study of shared clonotypes between healthy human individuals. Generated by immunoSEQ multiplex PCR, the TCRdb table keeps only in-frame clones and is missing some. Of more than 850,000 clones in the sample, about 80% were seen once. V lost 1 base, J lost 6 bases, and 17 bases lay in between. Germline loops: CDR1 SGHRS, CDR2 YFSETQ. The CDR3 is 15 amino acids. This TCR came from a man between 18 and 35 years old in good health. Some clones in this sample may be carry-over from other donors' samples. The sequenced sample was memory CD4+ T cells from PBMCs. Sample subset: CD45RA-negative fraction. The chain couples TRBV5-1 to TRBJ2-7, with unresolved D. CDR3: CASSLKQPGVGEQYF. CDR3 DNA: TGCGCCAGCAGCTTGAAACAGCCTGGGGTGGGCGAGCAGTACTTC.